The clone carrying this TCR beta chain was seen ten or more times. Antigen unknown. The data derive from a study of neurological immune-mediated disorders. The study's findings and limits: The phylogenetic placement of 18 of 34 multiple sclerosis patients' repertoires in one related-CDR3 cluster constitutes a possible signature.

With 10-nucleotide random UMIs, 5'RACE was used to make the cDNA. From the 5' RACE reads, TCRdb called clonotypes with MiXCR, one entry per CDR3 protein. The profile shows around 55,000 distinct CDR3 sequences, approximately 3.6% of them singletons. The cell input for sorted libraries was some 1 million, and those cells were CD4+ or CD8+ T cells. Looked up from germline, CDR1 is SNHLY and CDR2 is FYNNEI. CDR3 length: 12 residues. The V gene end was trimmed by 7 bases and the J gene end by 2 bases; junction bases not matched to a gene: 1. This chain connects TRBV2 to TRBJ2-7; 8 bases agree with TRBD1. This TCR was recovered from a woman in her 40s with multiple sclerosis. Source material: CD4+ T cells from blood. CDR3 amino acids: CASMDRAYEQYF. CDR3 bases: TGTGCCAGCATGGACAGGGCCTACGAGCAGTACTTC.